The clone carrying this T cell receptor (beta chain) was recorded at least ten times. Its target is not known. The data were taken from a study of T cells in Graves' hyperthyroidism and ophthalmopathy. Whole-study results and caveats: Among thyroid clonotypes expanded above 0.001, most also appeared in blood.

Using RNA transcripts as the source, TCR beta CDR3 regions were amplified. TCR CDR3 underwent first-round RT-PCR with the HTBI primer set. MiXCR, run by TCRdb on the multiplex PCR reads, gives a single entry per CDR3 protein. The sample lists some 300,000 distinct CDR3 sequences; approximately 16% were seen once. The CDR3 has 15 residues. Germline values: CDR1 LGHDT, CDR2 YNNKEL (reference sequence). After removal of 3 bases from V and 3 bases from J, the junction contained 7 bases not matched to a gene. With a duration under 2 months, the hyperthyroidism was newly diagnosed in patients aged 18 to 65. Source material for PBMCs was roughly 10 ml fresh peripheral blood.

Material for sequencing was blood. The origin of this receptor is a man aged 25-40 years with Graves' hyperthyroidism. The rearrangement links TRBV3-1 to TRBJ2-7; 8 bases are a match to TRBD1. Here the CDR3 reads CASSHGDDRGYEQYF. For the CDR3, the DNA is TGTGCCAGCAGCCATGGGGACGACAGGGGCTACGAGCAGTACTTC.